Each of the 18 T cell receptor beta chains below was sequenced from the same sample in a study of neurological immune-mediated disorders. TCRdb reanalysed the 5' RACE reads using MiXCR and keeps one entry per CDR3 protein. The sample yields 35,000 or so distinct CDR3 sequences, 10% seen once. The sequencing input was PBMCs. These receptors were collected from a woman aged 25 to 45 with HTLV-1-associated myelopathy (HAM/TSP).

This clonotype was counted many times. The V gene is TRBV20-1, the J gene TRBJ2-1; D possibly corresponds to TRBD1 (6 bases). Per the germline V gene, CDR1 is DFQATT and CDR2 is SNEGSKA (reference sequence). The CDR3 runs to 14 residues. V shed 1 base and J shed 3 bases, with 10 bases lying between them. The CDR3 sequence is CSARAAQGYNEQFF. In DNA, the CDR3 is TGCAGTGCTAGAGCTGCACAGGGCTACAATGAGCAGTTCTTC.

In its sample, this clonotype was seen many times. The V and J genes are TRBV5-5 and TRBJ1-2, with D uncertain. The CDR3 runs to 14 residues. The V gene lost 0 bases and the J gene lost 1 base, with 7 bases spanning the gap. From germline, CDR1 is SGHKS and CDR2 YYEKEE (reference sequence). The CDR3 bases are TGTGCCAGCAGCTTGGAACCCTTTAACTATGGCTACACCTTC. This codes for CASSLEPFNYGYTF.

This clonotype was seen at least ten times. The chain links TRBV20-1 to TRBJ2-2; 8 bases align to TRBD1. The CDR3 totals 15 residues. CDR1 is DFQATT and CDR2 is SNEGSKA in the germline V gene (reference sequence). V gave up 2 bases and J gave up 3 bases; unmatched junction bases: 5. The CDR3 coding sequence is TGCAGTGCTAGATCCAACAGGGGGTACACCGGGGAGCTGTTTTTT. Amino acid sequence: CSARSNRGYTGELFF.

This clonotype was picked up many times. The chain combines TRBV20-1 with TRBJ2-3; D is uncertain. The CDR3 has 12 amino acids. V lost 4 bases, J lost 4 bases, and 9 bases lay in between. Germline V gives CDR1 DFQATT, CDR2 SNEGSKA (reference sequence). The CDR3 loop is CSATSGPDTQYF. In DNA form, the CDR3 reads TGCAGTGCTACTAGTGGACCAGATACGCAGTATTTT.

This clonotype was seen ten or more times. The CDR3 DNA follows: TGCGCCAGCAGTGCCGGGACTAGCGCCTACGAGCAGTACTTC. Protein sequence: CASSAGTSAYEQYF. The genes are TRBV5-1 and TRBJ2-7; 10 nucleotides align to TRBD2. Germline values: CDR1 SGHRS, CDR2 YFSETQ. Unmatched junction bases numbered 4, after V lost 5 bases and J lost 2 bases. CDR3 length: 14 residues.

In its sample, this clonotype was seen many times. This chain uses TRBV5-1 with TRBJ1-1; possibly TRBD1 for D (5 bases). Germline values: CDR1 SGHRS, CDR2 YFSETQ. This CDR3 is 15 amino acids long. V lost 3 bases and J 1 base, leaving 13 bases between the germline ends. CDR3 sequence: CASSSGGTPNTEAFF. The DNA for the CDR3 is TGCGCCAGCAGCTCTGGAGGGACCCCGAACACTGAAGCTTTCTTT.

This clonotype was detected many times. The V call is TRBV14, the J call TRBJ1-1; D is unclear. Germline V gives CDR1 SGHDN, CDR2 FVKESK. The CDR3 has 13 amino acids. V was pared by 5 bases and J by 0 bases, with 7 bases between. CDR3 nucleotide sequence: TGTGCCAGCAGCTCATTCATGAACACTGAAGCTTTCTTT. Translation: CASSSFMNTEAFF.

This clonotype has a count of ten or more. The V and J genes are TRBV20-1 and TRBJ2-1, with TRBD1 as a possible D gene (6 bases). Germline CDR1 reads DFQATT; CDR2 reads SNEGSKA (reference sequence). The CDR3 extends over 13 amino acids. V lost 2 bases, J lost 7 bases, and 12 bases lay in between. CDR3 amino acids: CSARPLGGNEQFF. The CDR3 bases are TGCAGTGCTAGACCACTAGGGGGAAATGAGCAGTTCTTC.

There are many counts of this clonotype. A much larger clone sits a single nucleotide away, making a read error possible. The chain couples TRBV20-1 to TRBJ2-2, with D hard to call. This CDR3 contains 13 residues. Deletions cut 1 base from V and 1 base from J, with 4 bases between. Per the germline V gene, CDR1 is DFQATT and CDR2 is SNEGSKA (reference sequence). The DNA for the CDR3 is TGCAGTGCTAGAGGGGAGAACACCGGGGAGCTGTTTTTT. It codes for CSARGENTGELFF.

Ten or more counts support this clonotype. This rearrangement joins TRBV5-1 to TRBJ2-7; D is uncertain. The CDR3 sequence is 12 residues long. Germline lookup yields CDR1 SGHRS and CDR2 YFSETQ. With 4 bases removed from V and 5 bases from J, the gap between germline ends came to 10 bases. The CDR3 nucleotides read TGCGCCAGCAGCCCCGAGGTCGACGAGCAGTACTTC. Its protein is CASSPEVDEQYF.

This clonotype has a count of ten or more. J is TRBJ1-2 and V is TRBV20-1, with 10 bases aligning to TRBD1. Germline values: CDR1 DFQATT, CDR2 SNEGSKA (reference sequence). With V trimmed by 4 bases and J by 6 bases, 5 bases remained unmatched. CDR3 length: 13 amino acids. The CDR3 region is CSANRDRGDGYTF. The CDR3, as DNA: TGCAGTGCTAACCGGGACAGGGGCGATGGCTACACCTTC.

This clonotype occurred many times. The chain couples TRBV5-1 to TRBJ2-2, with D maybe TRBD2 (7 bases). The ends were cut back, 3 bases at V and 1 base at J, with 16 bases in the middle. The CDR3 runs 17 residues. Germline V gene lookup returns CDR1 SGHRS and CDR2 YFSETQ. The CDR3, as DNA: TGCGCCAGCAGCTCAGGGCTCGGGGGGCTGAACACCGGGGAGCTGTTTTTT. It is translated as CASSSGLGGLNTGELFF.

At least ten counts were recorded for this clonotype. The chain employs TRBV6-1 and TRBJ2-3; D is unclear. From germline, CDR1 is MNHNS and CDR2 SASEGT. The CDR3 loop spans 13 amino acids. Trimming left V 0 bases short and J 7 bases short, with 8 bases between. The CDR3 here is CASSEASRNTQYF. CDR3 DNA sequence: TGTGCCAGCAGTGAAGCGTCGCGGAATACGCAGTATTTT.

V and J are TRBV10-3 and TRBJ2-3; TRBD2 matches at 9 bases. V was pared by 5 bases and J by 2 bases, with 5 bases of the junction left unmatched. The CDR3 loop spans 15 amino acids. The V gene's germline CDR1 is ENHRY and CDR2 SYGVKD. DNA for the CDR3: TGTGCCATCAGTCCGGGACTAGCAAACACAGATACGCAGTATTTT. Translating gives CAISPGLANTDTQYF.

This clonotype was counted many times. The chain links TRBV4-2 to TRBJ2-3, with unresolved D. From germline, CDR1 is LGHNA and CDR2 YNFKEQ. Trimming took off 1 base at V and 4 bases at J, with 9 bases between the two ends. The CDR3 runs to 14 residues. The DNA for the CDR3 is TGTGCCAGCAGCCAAGTCTCGAGCTCAGATACGCAGTATTTT. As protein: CASSQVSSSDTQYF.

This clonotype occurred many times. This sequence joins TRBV12-3 or TRBV12-4 and TRBJ1-4; D is unresolved. Trimming pared 3 bases from V and 8 bases from J, leaving 10 bases between. The length of the CDR3 is 13 residues. The CDR3: CASSLYFREKLFF. The CDR3 DNA sequence: TGTGCCAGCAGTTTGTATTTCCGGGAAAAACTGTTTTTT.

This clonotype was counted ten times or more. The chain links TRBV20-1 to TRBJ1-5, with D hard to call. The CDR3 extends over 13 amino acids. The V end lost 3 bases, the J end lost 0 bases, and 6 bases lay between the germline ends. Germline V gene sequence: CDR1 DFQATT, CDR2 SNEGSKA (reference sequence). The CDR3 DNA follows: TGCAGTGCTAGGACTGATAGCAATCAGCCCCAGCATTTT. Amino acid sequence: CSARTDSNQPQHF.

This clonotype has a count of ten or more. The rearrangement joins TRBV20-1 to TRBJ1-6, with 9 bases that match TRBD1. The germline gives CDR1 DFQATT, CDR2 SNEGSKA (reference sequence). This CDR3 has 14 residues. V dropped 6 bases and J dropped 7; count of bases not matched to a gene: 7. This chain's CDR3 is CSAAKDRGNSPLHF. The CDR3 DNA follows: TGCAGTGCGGCCAAGGACAGGGGCAATTCACCCCTCCACTTT.